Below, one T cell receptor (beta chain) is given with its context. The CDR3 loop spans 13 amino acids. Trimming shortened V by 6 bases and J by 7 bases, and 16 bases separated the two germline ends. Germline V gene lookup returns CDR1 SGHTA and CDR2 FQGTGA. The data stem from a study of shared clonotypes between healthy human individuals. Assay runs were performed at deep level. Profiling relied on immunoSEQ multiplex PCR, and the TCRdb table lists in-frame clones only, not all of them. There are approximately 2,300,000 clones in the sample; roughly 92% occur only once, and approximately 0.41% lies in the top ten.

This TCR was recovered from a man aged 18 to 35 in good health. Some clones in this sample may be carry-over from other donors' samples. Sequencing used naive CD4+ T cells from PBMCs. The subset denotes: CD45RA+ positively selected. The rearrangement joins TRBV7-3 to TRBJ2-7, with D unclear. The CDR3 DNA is TGTGCCAGCAGTCTTCGGGCCCAGCTAGAGCAGTACTTC. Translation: CASSLRAQLEQYF.